Here is one T cell receptor beta chain with its context. The entry originates in a study of blood T cell repertoires in COVID-19. On the study more broadly: PBMCs, B-cell-depleted T cells, or T cells provided the cDNA or gDNA that made up the material.

Each participant's cohort was designated according to participant-reported clinical history. Donors in Cohort 3 who had recovered were those with two negative PCRs, healthcare professional clearance, or resolution of their symptoms. The CDR3 extends over 14 amino acids. The V gene's germline CDR1 is MNHNS and CDR2 SASEGT. Trimming shortened V by 1 base and J by 1 base, and 7 bases separated the two germline ends. The method was immunoSEQ multiplex PCR; TCRdb's version includes in-frame clones alone and lacks a portion of them. The sample lists approximately 170,000 clones, roughly four fifths occurring once.

The sequence was obtained from a man aged 50-59 years who had recovered from COVID-19. What was sequenced was PBMCs or T cells enriched from blood (not recorded which). The chain joins TRBV6-1 to TRBJ1-2, with D unclear. Written as DNA, the CDR3 is TGTGCCAGCAGTGAAGGGGGAGGTAACTATGGCTACACCTTC. Its protein is CASSEGGGNYGYTF.